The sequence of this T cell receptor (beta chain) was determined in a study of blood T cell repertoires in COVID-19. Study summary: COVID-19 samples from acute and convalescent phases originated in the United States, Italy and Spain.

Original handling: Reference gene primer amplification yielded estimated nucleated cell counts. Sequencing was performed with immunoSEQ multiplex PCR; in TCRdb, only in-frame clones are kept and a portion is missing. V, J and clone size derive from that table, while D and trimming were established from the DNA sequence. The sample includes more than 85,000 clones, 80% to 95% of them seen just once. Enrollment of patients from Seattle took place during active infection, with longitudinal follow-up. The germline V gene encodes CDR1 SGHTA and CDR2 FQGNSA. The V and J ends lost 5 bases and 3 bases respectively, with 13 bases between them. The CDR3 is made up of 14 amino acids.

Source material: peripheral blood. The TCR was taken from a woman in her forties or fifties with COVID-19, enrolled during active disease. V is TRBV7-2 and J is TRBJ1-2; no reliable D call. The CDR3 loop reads CASSPEITDYGYTF. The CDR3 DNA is TGTGCCAGCAGCCCGGAGATTACGGACTATGGCTACACCTTC.